These 22 T cell receptor beta chains were sequenced from one sample in a study of blood T cell repertoires in COVID-19 (dated by TCRdb to about 2020). Libraries were made using the immunoSEQ multiplex PCR assay. The table was pulled from immuneACCESS by TCRdb, which kept in-frame rearrangements only. Such tables lose some clones; where checked, under half of the loss comes from unresolved V genes, and the rest has no known cause. Recorded for this sample are roughly 150,000 clones; 77% of them occurred a single time. Around 2.8% of the sample lies in the top ten. The sequenced material came from peripheral blood. These receptors were taken from a man between 65 and 85 years old with acute or convalescent COVID-19.

This clone appeared once. The rearrangement joins TRBV23-1 to TRBJ2-5, with 8 bases that match TRBD1. TRBV23-1 is flagged as an ORF with uncertain function. V shed 4 bases and J 3 bases; nucleotides not matched to a gene: 10. CDR3 length equals 16 residues. The CDR3 DNA follows: TGCGCCAGCAGTCCATCAGGGGGCAGAGGGAAAGAGACCCAGTACTTC. Translation: CASSPSGGRGKETQYF.

The chain employs TRBV7-7 and TRBJ2-1; 8 bases map to TRBD2. Germline V gene lookup returns CDR1 SSHAT and CDR2 FNYEAQ (reference sequence). This CDR3 comprises 15 residues. The trim removed 5 bases at V and 5 bases at J, leaving 8 bases unmatched. The CDR3 region is CASSPTLAGNNEQFF. CDR3 DNA: TGTGCCAGCAGCCCTACCCTAGCGGGCAACAATGAGCAGTTCTTC.

This clone was recorded once. The chain joins TRBV9 to TRBJ1-2; D perhaps matches TRBD1 (6 bases). Trimming removed 3 bases from V and 4 bases from J, with 19 bases in between. CDR3 length: 16 amino acids. In germline, CDR1 is SGDLS, CDR2 YYNGEE. As DNA, the CDR3 is TGTGCCAGCAGCGAAAGACCAGGGGTGGGCACCTATGGCTACACCTTC. Its protein is CASSERPGVGTYGYTF.

This chain joins TRBV6-6 and TRBJ2-7, with a weak D call TRBD1 (5 bases). This CDR3 contains 12 residues. Germline-derived CDR1 and CDR2 are MNHNY and SVGAGI (reference sequence). V lost 5 bases to trimming and J lost 1 base, with 6 bases between them. CDR3 loop: CASSRQSYEQYF. The CDR3 nucleotides read TGTGCCAGCAGTCGACAGTCCTACGAGCAGTACTTC.

The genes are TRBV5-1 and TRBJ1-1; unclear D gene. The germline V and J ends were trimmed by 5 bases and 8 bases, with 13 bases remaining between them. Germline V gene lookup returns CDR1 SGHRS and CDR2 YFSETQ. This CDR3 comprises 12 residues. The CDR3 DNA is TGCGCCAGCAGGGGAGACGGGAACGAAGCTTTCTTT. As protein: CASRGDGNEAFF.

V usage is TRBV9 and J usage is TRBJ2-1; possibly TRBD1 or TRBD2 for D (9 bases each). Germline CDR1 and CDR2: SGDLS and YYNGEE. The CDR3 is made up of 19 amino acids. V lost 5 bases and J lost 3, with 27 bases in between. CDR3 loop: CASSPRGQGRLADYNEQFF. The CDR3 DNA sequence: TGTGCCAGCAGTCCAAGGGGACAGGGAAGACTAGCGGACTACAATGAGCAGTTCTTC.

The chain joins TRBV6-6 to TRBJ1-2; TRBD1 might be the D (5 bases). V shed 7 bases and J shed 5 bases, with 20 bases lying between them. CDR3 length: 15 residues. In germline, CDR1 is MNHNY, CDR2 SVGAGI (reference sequence). As DNA, the CDR3 is TGTGCCAGCACCGACGGGGGGGGGAAGAAGTATGGCTACACCTTC. The encoded protein is CASTDGGGKKYGYTF.

In nucleotides, the CDR3 is TGTGCCAGCAGCCAAGGAGGCGGGGGAATTCAAGAGACCCAGTACTTC. This gives the protein CASSQGGGGIQETQYF. V gene TRBV3-1 (or the pseudogene TRBV3-2) combines with J gene TRBJ2-5, with 7 nucleotides matching TRBD2. This CDR3 comprises 16 residues. The trim removed 1 base at V and 2 bases at J, leaving 7 bases unmatched. From germline, CDR1 is LGHDT and CDR2 YNNKEL (reference sequence).

In its sample, this clone was seen a few times. CDR3 region: CASSPRQGSYEQYF. DNA for the CDR3: TGTGCCAGCAGCCCGCGACAGGGCTCCTACGAGCAGTACTTC. The chain couples TRBV5-5 to TRBJ2-7; 7 bases line up with TRBD1. The CDR3 consists of 14 residues. CDR1 is SGHKS and CDR2 is YYEKEE in the germline V gene (reference sequence). V dropped 4 bases and J dropped 0; count of bases not matched to a gene: 4.

This chain uses TRBV5-1 with TRBJ2-5; 8 bases line up with TRBD1. The J call is doubtful: the DNA matches TRBJ2-7 better. CDR3 size: 13 residues. Germline V CDR1 and CDR2: SGHRS, YFSETQ. For the CDR3, the DNA is TGCGCCAGCAGCTTTTGGACAGGGTACGAGCAGTACTTC. Amino acids: CASSFWTGYEQYF.

The rearrangement links TRBV5-1 to TRBJ2-1, with 7 bases matching TRBD1. This CDR3 comprises 15 residues. The V gene end was trimmed by 5 bases and the J gene end by 5 bases; junction bases not matched to a gene: 10. Per germline, CDR1 SGHRS and CDR2 YFSETQ. CDR3 DNA sequence: TGCGCCAGCAGTCTGGACAGGCCGGACAACAATGAGCAGTTCTTC. Translated: CASSLDRPDNNEQFF. The whole variable domain, remainder taken from reference TRBV5-1 and TRBJ2-1, is KAGVTQTPRYLIKTRGQQVTLSCSPISGHRSVSWYQQTPGQGLQFLFEYFSETQRNKGNFPGRFSGRQFSNSRSEMNVSTLELGDSALYLCASSLDRPDNNEQFFGPGTRLTVL.

This chain links TRBV11-3 with TRBJ2-5; 8 nucleotides match TRBD2. J gave up 3 bases and V 1 base, and 7 bases lay outside the gene matches. Germline-derived CDR1 and CDR2 are SGHNT and YENEEA. There are 16 residues in the CDR3. The CDR3 region has the DNA TGTGCCAGCAGCTTAGCATCGGGAGGGGGGGAAGAGACCCAGTACTTC. This encodes CASSLASGGGEETQYF.

V usage is TRBV10-3 and J usage is TRBJ1-1; D perhaps matches TRBD1 (6 bases). The CDR3 length is 12 residues. Trimming stripped 6 bases from V and 11 bases from J, with 16 bases between. Looked up from germline, CDR1 is ENHRY and CDR2 is SYGVKD. As DNA, the CDR3 is TGTGCCATCAGCCCCGCTACAGGGCGGGCTTTCTTT. Amino acid sequence: CAISPATGRAFF.

The chain recombines TRBV20-1 with TRBJ1-5; 10 bases fit TRBD1. CDR3 length equals 15 residues. Germline assignment: CDR1 DFQATT and CDR2 SNEGSKA (reference sequence). V dropped 3 bases and J dropped 5; count of bases not matched to a gene: 7. CDR3 loop: CSASGTGTGDQPQHF. The CDR3 coding sequence is TGCAGTGCTAGTGGGACCGGGACAGGGGATCAGCCCCAGCATTTT.

The rearrangement links TRBV18 to TRBJ2-2; 7 bases are shared with TRBD1. This CDR3 contains 14 residues. Germline assignment: CDR1 KGHSH and CDR2 LQKENI. V lost 5 bases, J lost 4 bases, and 4 bases stayed unmatched. The CDR3, as DNA: TGTGCCAGCTCATGGGACAGCTCCACCGGGGAGCTGTTTTTT. It encodes CASSWDSSTGELFF.

This clone appeared a single time. The rearrangement uses TRBV21-1 and TRBJ1-1. TRBV21-1 is annotated as a pseudogene. The CDR3 extends over 16 amino acids. Here the CDR3 reads CASSPWGVSNRTEAFF. DNA for the CDR3: TGTGCCAGCAGCCCATGGGGGGTTTCCAACCGCACTGAAGCTTTCTTT.

This chain links TRBV12-5 with TRBJ1-5; 11 bases align to TRBD1. CDR1 LGHNT and CDR2 FRNRAP come from the germline V gene. The CDR3 length is 18 residues. The V gene end was trimmed by 2 bases and the J gene end by 4 bases; junction bases not matched to a gene: 10. The DNA for the CDR3 is TGTGCTAGTGGTTTGTCATTCACGGGACAGGGGGTTAATCAGCCCCAGCATTTT. It codes for CASGLSFTGQGVNQPQHF.

The chain employs TRBV5-5 and TRBJ1-2; no firm D call. The CDR3 consists of 14 residues. With 5 bases removed from V and 3 bases from J, the gap between germline ends came to 14 bases. Per germline, CDR1 SGHKS and CDR2 YYEKEE (reference sequence). This chain's CDR3 is CASSTRNIDYGYTF. DNA for the CDR3: TGTGCCAGCAGTACAAGAAATATCGACTATGGCTACACCTTC.

The J gene is TRBJ2-1, the V gene TRBV27; possibly TRBD2 for D (6 bases). The CDR3 has 15 amino acids. Trimming stripped 3 bases from V and 1 base from J, with 10 bases between. CDR1 is MNHEY and CDR2 is SMNVEV in the germline V gene (reference sequence). CDR3 region: CASSFGSGSYNEQFF. CDR3 coding DNA: TGTGCCAGCAGTTTCGGTAGCGGATCCTACAATGAGCAGTTCTTC.

This clone was recorded only once. The chain employs TRBV11-3 and TRBJ2-7, with TRBD1 matching over 9 bases. The germline V gene has CDR1 SGHNT and CDR2 YENEEA. The CDR3 totals 15 residues. V shed 3 bases and J 0 bases; nucleotides not matched to a gene: 3. CDR3 sequence reads: CASSLPGQGSYEQYF. DNA for the CDR3: TGTGCCAGCAGCTTGCCGGGACAGGGCTCCTACGAGCAGTACTTC.

The J gene is TRBJ2-1, the V gene TRBV10-3; tentative D call: TRBD2 (7 bases). The CDR3 covers 14 residues. Trimming took off 10 bases at V and 4 bases at J, with 17 bases between the two ends. The germline CDR1 and CDR2 sequences are ENHRY and SYGVKD. The CDR3 DNA follows: TGTGCCACAGGGGAGCTAGCGGCGTACAATGAGCAGTTCTTC. As protein: CATGELAAYNEQFF.

The chain links TRBV4-2 to TRBJ2-4; no clear D. The CDR3 contains 16 residues. Per germline, CDR1 LGHNA and CDR2 YNFKEQ. V shed 2 bases and J shed 0 bases, with 11 bases lying between them. This CDR3 is CASSQLDGAAKNIQYF. The CDR3 nucleotides are TGTGCCAGCAGCCAACTAGACGGCGCAGCCAAAAACATTCAGTACTTC.